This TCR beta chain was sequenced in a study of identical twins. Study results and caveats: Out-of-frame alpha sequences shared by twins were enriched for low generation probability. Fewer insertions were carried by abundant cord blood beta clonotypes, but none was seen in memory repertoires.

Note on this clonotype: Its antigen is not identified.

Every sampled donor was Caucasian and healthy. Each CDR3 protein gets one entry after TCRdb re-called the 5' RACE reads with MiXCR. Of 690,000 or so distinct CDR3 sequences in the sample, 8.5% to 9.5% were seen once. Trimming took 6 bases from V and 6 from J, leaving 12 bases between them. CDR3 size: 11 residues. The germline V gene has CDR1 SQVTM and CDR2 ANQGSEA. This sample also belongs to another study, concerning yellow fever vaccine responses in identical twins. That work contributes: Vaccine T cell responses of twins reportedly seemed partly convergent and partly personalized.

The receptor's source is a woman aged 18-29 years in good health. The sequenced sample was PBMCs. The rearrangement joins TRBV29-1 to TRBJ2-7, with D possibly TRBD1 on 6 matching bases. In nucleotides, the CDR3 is TGCAGCGTCACAACAGGGTTCGAGCAGTACTTC. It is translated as CSVTTGFEQYF.